A selection of T cell receptor beta chains follows, all from one sample in a study of blood T cells in healthy people across ages. TCRdb fed the 5' RACE reads into MiXCR, producing one record per CDR3 protein. The data contain about 1.5 million distinct CDR3 sequences, roughly two fifths of them singletons. The sequencing sample was made of blood. The receptor set was obtained from a woman aged 18-29 years in good health. CDR3s include the opening cysteine and the closing phenylalanine or tryptophan. D genes are given only for firm matches. Rows give clone size only sometimes, using once, few, many, or a class for an expanded clone.

j_call v_call clone_size d_call cdr3_aa cdr3_nt
TRBJ1-6 TRBV25-1 - - CASSEWGRGSYNSPLHF TGTGCCAGCAGTGAATGGGGCAGGGGCTCCTATAATTCACCCCTCCACTTT
TRBJ1-6 TRBV20-1 - - CSARMTNRNYNSPLHF TGCAGTGCTAGAATGACTAACCGAAACTATAATTCACCCCTCCACTTT
TRBJ1-2 TRBV9 few - CASSVGQAGYGYTF TGTGCCAGCAGCGTAGGACAGGCCGGCTATGGCTACACCTTC
TRBJ2-4 TRBV20-1 - TRBD1 CSARDGQGAKEQYF TGCAGTGCTAGAGATGGGCAGGGGGCAAAGGAGCAGTACTTC
TRBJ1-5 TRBV10-3 - - CAISEGPAQPQHF TGTGCCATCAGTGAGGGCCCGGCTCAGCCCCAGCATTTT
TRBJ1-1 TRBV9 - TRBD1 CASSPREGAWTEAFF TGTGCCAGCAGCCCAAGAGAGGGGGCCTGGACTGAAGCTTTCTTT
TRBJ1-2 TRBV7-9 - TRBD1 CASSLPGTGTRGGYTF TGTGCCAGCAGCCTCCCCGGGACAGGCACTCGCGGGGGCTACACCTTC
TRBJ2-3 TRBV6-5 - - CASSWAVTDTQYF TGTGCCAGCAGTTGGGCCGTCACAGATACGCAGTATTTT
TRBJ2-4 TRBV7-2 few - CASSPPPLGNIQYF TGTGCCAGCAGCCCGCCACCTCTTGGTAACATTCAGTACTTC
TRBJ2-3 TRBV7-2 - TRBD2 CASSGVEMIAGGDTQYF TGTGCCAGCAGCGGAGTAGAGATGATAGCGGGAGGAGATACGCAGTATTTT
TRBJ2-7 TRBV3-1 once TRBD1 CASSPGQINEQYF TGTGCCAGCAGCCCGGGACAGATCAATGAGCAGTACTTC
TRBJ1-5 TRBV4-3 - - CASRHSLVGNQPQHF TGCGCCAGCCGCCATTCCTTAGTCGGCAATCAGCCCCAGCATTTT
TRBJ1-1 TRBV4-2 few TRBD1 CASSHQKDRTSTEAFF TGTGCCAGCAGCCACCAAAAGGACAGGACGAGCACTGAAGCTTTCTTT
TRBJ2-2 TRBV4-1 - TRBD2 CASSQVVLGRTNTGELFF TGCGCCAGCAGCCAAGTCGTCCTCGGGAGGACGAACACCGGGGAGCTGTTTTTT
TRBJ1-1 TRBV29-1 - - CSVQQNTKAFF TGCAGCGTTCAACAGAACACTAAAGCTTTCTTT
TRBJ2-3 TRBV10-3 - TRBD2 CAISEGAGVQYF TGTGCCATCAGTGAGGGGGCGGGGGTGCAGTATTTT
TRBJ2-7 TRBV10-3 - TRBD1 CAISLDRDYEQYF TGTGCCATCAGCCTCGACAGGGACTACGAGCAGTACTTC
TRBJ1-2 TRBV18 - - CASSPDSVPGYTF TGTGCCAGCTCACCAGACAGTGTCCCTGGCTACACCTTC
TRBJ1-2 TRBV4-3 - TRBD1 CASSQDLGQGVYNYGYTF TGCGCCAGCAGCCAAGATCTGGGACAGGGGGTATATAACTATGGCTACACCTTC
TRBJ2-1 TRBV21-1 few - CASSTGTSGGQYNEQFF TGTGCCAGCAGCACCGGGACTAGCGGGGGCCAGTACAATGAGCAGTTCTTC
TRBJ2-1 TRBV12-3/TRBV12-4 - - CASIGTWSEQFF TGTGCCAGTATAGGTACATGGAGTGAGCAGTTCTTC
TRBJ1-6 TRBV20-1 - - CSAREGTSYSPLHF TGCAGTGCTAGAGAAGGGACGTCTTATTCACCCCTCCACTTT
TRBJ1-1 TRBV11-2 - - CASSHPNNLGMNTEAFF TGTGCCAGCAGCCACCCCAACAATCTCGGCATGAACACTGAAGCTTTCTTT
TRBJ2-7 TRBV6-5 - TRBD1 CASSRQGFSNEQYF TGTGCCAGCAGCCGACAGGGGTTCTCTAATGAGCAGTACTTC
TRBJ1-2 TRBV27 - TRBD1 CASSFLGGMTNYGYTF TGTGCCAGCAGTTTCTTAGGGGGCATGACTAACTATGGCTACACCTTC